The 30 T cell receptor beta chains below come from one sample, sequenced in a study of CD8+ T cells in alopecia areata. Treatment indicated: oral pan-JAK inhibitor, 5-10 mg twice daily. RNA, once extracted, was reverse transcribed into cDNA for use as the sequencing template. Profiling relied on immunoSEQ multiplex PCR, and the TCRdb table lists in-frame clones only, not all of them. The sample holds about 170,000 clones, 58% seen once. The sequencing here drew on CD4+ T cells sorted from blood, taken at approximately week 56, from a patient treated with tofacitinib. The receptor set was obtained from a human donor with alopecia areata.

J is TRBJ1-1 and V is TRBV6-6; no clear D. The CDR3 has 12 residues. V lost 6 bases to trimming and J lost 1 base, with 6 bases between them. The germline V gene encodes CDR1 MNHNY and CDR2 SVGAGI (reference sequence). The CDR3 region has the DNA TGTGCCAGCAGAGATTGGAACACTGAAGCTTTCTTT. Translated, it gives CASRDWNTEAFF.

The J gene is TRBJ1-6, the V gene TRBV13; D not resolved. V was trimmed by 3 bases and J by 4 bases, leaving 10 bases between them. Germline CDR1 reads PRHDT; CDR2 reads FYEKMQ (reference sequence). CDR3 length: 15 residues. The CDR3 sequence is CASSLRAPYNSPLHF. The CDR3 DNA reads as TGTGCCAGCAGCTTGAGGGCCCCATATAATTCACCCCTCCACTTT. The whole variable domain, filled in from reference TRBV13 and TRBJ1-6, reads AAGVIQSPRHLIKEKRETATLKCYPIPRHDTVYWYQQGPGQDPQFLISFYEKMQSDKGSIPDRFSAQQFSDYHSELNMSSLELGDSALYFCASSLRAPYNSPLHFGNGTRLTVT.

The chain employs TRBV7-2 and TRBJ2-1; D is perhaps TRBD1 or TRBD2 (5 bases each). This CDR3 contains 15 residues. From germline, CDR1 is SGHTA and CDR2 FQGNSA. Trimming removed 5 bases at V and 1 base at J, with 12 bases between. CDR3 in DNA: TGTGCCAGCAGCCACGGGGACGGATCCTACAATGAGCAGTTCTTC. This translates into CASSHGDGSYNEQFF.

With regard to this clone: At the DNA level, this CDR3 is encoded by other sequences in the same sample as well. The chain couples TRBV10-3 to TRBJ2-5, with D uncertain. The CDR3 has 11 amino acids. The V gene lost 6 bases and the J gene lost 5 bases, with 7 bases spanning the gap. Per the germline V gene, CDR1 is ENHRY and CDR2 is SYGVKD. The CDR3 sequence: CAISVGETQYF. The CDR3 region has the DNA TGTGCCATCAGCGTCGGGGAGACCCAGTACTTC.

The gene calls are TRBV4-1 and TRBJ1-2; D unresolved. The CDR3 is 16 residues long. With 3 bases removed from V and 3 bases from J, the gap between germline ends came to 17 bases. Germline V gene lookup returns CDR1 MGHRA and CDR2 YSYEKL. CDR3 sequence (DNA): TGCGCCAGCAGCCATCCCCGAGACGGATTCCACTATGGCTACACCTTC. This codes for CASSHPRDGFHYGYTF.

The sample holds a few counts of this clone. This same CDR3 is encoded by further DNA sequences in the sample. This chain connects TRBV30 to TRBJ2-7, with D tentatively TRBD1 (5 bases). Per germline, CDR1 GTSNPN and CDR2 SVGIG (reference sequence). V shed 2 bases and J shed 3 bases, with 8 bases lying between them. The CDR3 loop spans 12 amino acids. CDR3 coding DNA: TGTGCCTGGAGTAGGGGAAGCTACGAGCAGTACTTC. Its protein is CAWSRGSYEQYF.

This clone was seen a handful of times. The rearrangement joins TRBV7-9 to TRBJ1-2; 9 bases line up with TRBD1. With V trimmed by 8 bases and J by 4 bases, 8 bases remained unmatched. Germline CDR1 reads SEHNR; CDR2 reads FQNEAQ (reference sequence). This CDR3 has 14 residues. CDR3 in amino acids: CASGGQGESYGYTF. In nucleotides, the CDR3 is TGTGCCAGCGGGGGACAGGGCGAGAGCTATGGCTACACCTTC.

The chain combines TRBV12-5 with TRBJ1-4, with 8 bases that match TRBD1. V lost 4 bases, J lost 8 bases, and 3 bases stayed unmatched. CDR3 length equals 13 residues. CDR1 and CDR2 from the germline V gene are LGHNT and FRNRAP. DNA for the CDR3: TGTGCTAGTGGTTGGACAGGGAGCGAAAAACTGTTTTTT. Amino acid sequence: CASGWTGSEKLFF.

The chain carries TRBV30 and TRBJ1-1, with no clear D. This CDR3 is built from 15 residues. V was trimmed by 0 bases and J by 5 bases, leaving 16 bases between them. CDR1 and CDR2 (germline): GTSNPN, SVGIG (reference sequence). CDR3 sequence reads: CAWSVGPRLGTEAFF. The CDR3 DNA sequence: TGTGCCTGGAGTGTAGGGCCCAGGCTAGGTACTGAAGCTTTCTTT.

About this clone itself: Within the sample, other DNA sequences also encode this same CDR3. V is TRBV7-9 and J is TRBJ1-1; D might be TRBD1 (6 bases). The CDR3 is made up of 14 amino acids. Germline V gene sequence: CDR1 SEHNR, CDR2 FQNEAQ (reference sequence). V was cut by 1 base and J by 2 bases, with 8 bases left in between. CDR3 sequence reads: CASSLGTANTEAFF. In nucleotides, the CDR3 is TGTGCCAGCAGCTTAGGGACAGCAAACACTGAAGCTTTCTTT. The full variable domain, its missing parts supplied by reference TRBV7-9 and TRBJ1-1, is DTGVSQNPRHKITKRGQNVTFRCDPISEHNRLYWYRQTLGQGPEFLTYFQNEAQLEKSRLLSDRFSAERPKGSFSTLEIQRTEQGDSAMYLCASSLGTANTEAFFGQGTRLTVV.

This clone showed up just a few times. The chain has TRBV10-3 and TRBJ1-6, with a tentative D call TRBD1 (5 bases). The V end lost 0 bases, the J end lost 15 bases, and 12 bases lay between the germline ends. The CDR3 has 13 amino acids. Germline loops: CDR1 ENHRY, CDR2 SYGVKD. In nucleotides, the CDR3 is TGTGCCATCAGTGAGTCGGGACTCGGCGGCCTCCACTTT. This codes for CAISESGLGGLHF.

The CDR3 nucleotides read TGTGCCTGGAGTGTACAGGGCTACACCTTC. Translation gives CAWSVQGYTF. The V gene is TRBV30, the J gene TRBJ1-2; unclear D gene. The CDR3 is made up of 10 amino acids. The V gene's germline CDR1 is GTSNPN and CDR2 SVGIG (reference sequence). Trimming removed 0 bases at V and 8 bases at J, with 4 bases between. Based on the CDR3 plus reference TRBV30 and TRBJ1-2, the full variable domain is SQTIHQWPATLVQPVGSPLSLECTVEGTSNPNLYWYRQAAGRGLQLLFYSVGIGQISSEVPQNLSASRPQDRQFILSSKKLLLSDSGFYLCAWSVQGYTFGSGTRLTVV.

The V and J genes are TRBV6-1 and TRBJ1-2, with D uncertain. The CDR3 runs to 11 residues. Germline lookup yields CDR1 MNHNS and CDR2 SASEGT. V lost 5 bases and J lost 4, with 5 bases in between. The DNA for the CDR3 is TGTGCCAGCAGTTACAGCTATGGCTACACCTTC. This codes for CASSYSYGYTF.

This clone was recorded at least ten times. This chain joins TRBV19 and TRBJ1-1; no clear D gene. Germline-derived CDR1 and CDR2 are LNHDA and SQIVND (reference sequence). This CDR3 has 14 amino acids. Trimming cost V 2 bases and J 4 bases, with 11 bases left between them. The CDR3 here is CASSIKFEGTEAFF. CDR3 coding DNA: TGTGCCAGTAGTATAAAATTCGAAGGCACTGAAGCTTTCTTT.

This clone has only a few counts. The chain employs TRBV5-1 and TRBJ1-4; tentative D call: TRBD1 (6 bases). The CDR3 is 16 amino acids. The ends were cut back, 4 bases at V and 4 bases at J, with 17 bases in the middle. The germline V gene encodes CDR1 SGHRS and CDR2 YFSETQ. For the CDR3, the DNA is TGCGCCAGCAGCAGGATTAACAGGGAGCATAATGAAAAACTGTTTTTT. Translation gives CASSRINREHNEKLFF.

This chain joins TRBV5-1 and TRBJ2-7; D may be TRBD2 (6 bases). CDR1 and CDR2 (germline): SGHRS, YFSETQ. CDR3 size: 16 residues. V lost 3 bases, J lost 5 bases, and 21 bases lay in between. The CDR3 DNA reads as TGCGCCAGCAGCTCCCAATTGGGGGGAGGCGGGAACGAGCAGTACTTC. This sequence encodes CASSSQLGGGGNEQYF.

A note on this clone: The sample holds other DNA sequences that translate to the same CDR3. V and J are TRBV5-1 and TRBJ2-3, with D hard to call. The germline V and J ends were trimmed by 2 bases and 0 bases, with 1 base remaining between them. The CDR3 extends over 12 amino acids. Germline lookup yields CDR1 SGHRS and CDR2 YFSETQ. CDR3 in amino acids: CASSFSTDTQYF. The DNA for the CDR3 is TGCGCCAGCAGCTTTAGCACAGATACGCAGTATTTT.

This rearrangement joins TRBV6-5 to TRBJ2-5; D is perhaps TRBD1 (7 bases). Germline CDR1 is MNHEY and CDR2 is SVGAGI. The V gene lost 6 bases and the J gene lost 5 bases, with 13 bases spanning the gap. The CDR3 is 13 residues long. CDR3: CASSSQGRETQYF. The CDR3 DNA reads TGTGCCAGCAGCTCACAGGGGAGGGAGACCCAGTACTTC.

This chain joins TRBV6-5 and TRBJ1-6; D uncertain. Trimming took off 2 bases at V and 10 bases at J, with 6 bases between the two ends. Germline assignment: CDR1 MNHEY and CDR2 SVGAGI. The CDR3 is 12 residues long. In nucleotides, the CDR3 is TGTGCCAGCAGTTACGTGGGATCACCCCTCCACTTT. Translation: CASSYVGSPLHF.

This clone has only a few counts. The chain couples TRBV4-1 to TRBJ2-3, with TRBD1 identical over 7 bases. Germline V CDR1 and CDR2: MGHRA, YSYEKL. This CDR3 has 15 residues. The V gene end was trimmed by 5 bases and the J gene end by 3 bases; junction bases not matched to a gene: 8. The CDR3 is CASSGYSTGTDTQYF. In nucleotides, the CDR3 is TGCGCCAGCAGCGGATACTCGACAGGGACAGATACGCAGTATTTT.

The chain combines TRBV5-1 with TRBJ2-1; D may be TRBD1 or TRBD2 (5 bases each). Germline V gene lookup returns CDR1 SGHRS and CDR2 YFSETQ. The CDR3 has 15 amino acids. V was trimmed by 4 bases and J by 8 bases, leaving 19 bases between them. The CDR3 spells CASSPSRDRLDEQFF. Here the CDR3 DNA reads TGCGCCAGCAGCCCGTCCCGGGACCGGTTAGATGAGCAGTTCTTC. The full variable domain, completed using reference TRBV5-1 and TRBJ2-1, is KAGVTQTPRYLIKTRGQQVTLSCSPISGHRSVSWYQQTPGQGLQFLFEYFSETQRNKGNFPGRFSGRQFSNSRSEMNVSTLELGDSALYLCASSPSRDRLDEQFFGPGTRLTVL.

This chain connects TRBV7-9 to TRBJ1-1; D gene ambiguous. The CDR3 length is 13 residues. CDR1 SEHNR and CDR2 FQNEAQ come from the germline V gene (reference sequence). Between the trimmed V and J ends, which lost 5 bases and 0 bases, there was a span of 7 bases. The CDR3 DNA reads TGTGCCAGCAGCCGAAAAGTGAACACTGAAGCTTTCTTT. It yields the protein CASSRKVNTEAFF. The complete variable domain, with remaining parts taken from reference TRBV7-9 and TRBJ1-1, reads DTGVSQNPRHKITKRGQNVTFRCDPISEHNRLYWYRQTLGQGPEFLTYFQNEAQLEKSRLLSDRFSAERPKGSFSTLEIQRTEQGDSAMYLCASSRKVNTEAFFGQGTRLTVV.

CDR3 bases: TGTGCCAGCAGTGTCCTAGGGACAGGGCCCGGGGGTTGTTTCTTT. As protein: CASSVLGTGPGGCFF. The chain has TRBV2 and TRBJ1-1; 9 bases align to TRBD1. J was trimmed by 13 bases and V by 4 bases; bases with no gene match: 16. There are 15 residues in the CDR3. Germline V CDR1 and CDR2: SNHLY, FYNNEI. The whole variable domain, filled in from reference TRBV2 and TRBJ1-1, reads EPEVTQTPSHQVTQMGQEVILRCVPISNHLYFYWYRQILGQKVEFLVSFYNNEISEKSEIFDDQFSVERPDGSNFTLKIRSTKLEDSAMYFCASSVLGTGPGGCFFGQGTRLTVV.

In its sample, this clone was seen a few times. The genes are TRBV29-1 and TRBJ2-2; no reliable D call. CDR3 length: 14 residues. Germline CDR1 is SQVTM and CDR2 is ANQGSEA. Trimming pared 0 bases from V and 5 bases from J, leaving 10 bases between. CDR3: CSVEDFPGTGELFF. The CDR3, as DNA: TGCAGCGTTGAAGATTTTCCCGGGACCGGGGAGCTGTTTTTT.

V and J are TRBV5-8 and TRBJ1-4; D is undetermined. V was pared by 5 bases and J by 11 bases, with 22 bases between. The germline V gene has CDR1 SGHTS and CDR2 YDEGEE. The CDR3 consists of 15 residues. CDR3 sequence reads: CASRLPDGTRGKLFF. The CDR3 DNA reads TGTGCCAGCAGGTTACCCGACGGTACCAGAGGGAAACTGTTTTTT. The whole variable domain, filled in from reference TRBV5-8 and TRBJ1-4, reads EAGVTQSPTHLIKTRGQQATLRCSPISGHTSVYWYQQALGLGLQFLLWYDEGEERNRGNFPPRFSGRQFPNYSSELNVNALELEDSALYLCASRLPDGTRGKLFFGSGTQLSVL.

The CDR3, as DNA: TGCGCCAGCAGCCAAGGAGAGGCTAGCTCGGATGAGCAGTTCTTC. This encodes CASSQGEASSDEQFF. The chain employs TRBV4-1 and TRBJ2-1, with D possibly TRBD2 on 5 matching bases. The CDR3 totals 15 residues. Germline V lookup: CDR1 MGHRA, CDR2 YSYEKL. V shed 1 base and J shed 8 bases, with 15 bases lying between them.

This sequence joins TRBV5-1 and TRBJ1-5; D gene ambiguous. CDR3 length: 15 residues. Germline V gives CDR1 SGHRS, CDR2 YFSETQ. V was clipped by 0 bases and J by 3 bases, with 10 bases between them. The CDR3 sequence: CASSLGAEPNQPQHF. The DNA of the CDR3 is TGCGCCAGCAGCTTGGGCGCAGAGCCCAATCAGCCCCAGCATTTT.

The V gene is TRBV21-1, the J gene TRBJ2-1. TRBV21-1 is an annotated pseudogene. This CDR3 has 12 amino acids. The CDR3 loop reads CASSSVVVAQFF. As DNA, the CDR3 is TGTGCCAGCAGCTCTGTAGTTGTGGCGCAGTTCTTC.

This rearrangement joins TRBV2 to TRBJ2-1, with D possibly TRBD2 on 6 matching bases. V dropped 6 bases and J dropped 2 bases, with 17 bases sitting between them. This CDR3 has 16 amino acids. Germline CDR1 reads SNHLY; CDR2 reads FYNNEI. CDR3 bases: TGTGCCAGCAGAGATGACGGAGGGAAGACCTACAATGAGCAGTTCTTC. This sequence encodes CASRDDGGKTYNEQFF. The full variable domain, rest sourced from reference TRBV2 and TRBJ2-1, is EPEVTQTPSHQVTQMGQEVILRCVPISNHLYFYWYRQILGQKVEFLVSFYNNEISEKSEIFDDQFSVERPDGSNFTLKIRSTKLEDSAMYFCASRDDGGKTYNEQFFGPGTRLTVL.

The chain employs TRBV7-8 and TRBJ1-6; the D is unclear. The CDR3 has 15 residues. Per the germline V gene, CDR1 is SGHVS and CDR2 is FQNEAQ. V shed 5 bases and J shed 8 bases, with 16 bases lying between them. The CDR3 loop reads CASSHREGVDSPLHF. The CDR3 DNA reads as TGTGCCAGCAGCCACCGGGAGGGCGTGGATTCACCCCTCCACTTT.